Following are 19 T cell receptor beta chains from one sample sequenced in a study of shared clonotypes between healthy human individuals. CD45RO negativity and positive selection for CCR7 defined naive CD8 cells, a population that excluded terminally differentiated effector memory CD45RA+ cells. Produced via immunoSEQ multiplex PCR; TCRdb's table is partial and in-frame only. The table records hundreds of thousands of clones, 90% to 95% of them present only once. Sequenced sample: naive CD8+ T cells sorted from blood. Receptors originate from a woman aged 30 to 39 in good health.

The rearrangement joins TRBV6-1 to TRBJ2-7, with a weak D call TRBD2 (5 bases). There are 13 residues in the CDR3. Germline V lookup: CDR1 MNHNS, CDR2 SASEGT. V lost 5 bases and J 6 bases, leaving 14 bases between the germline ends. In DNA, the CDR3 is TGTGCCAGCAGTACCGACGGACTTCGCGAGCAGTACTTC. Its protein is CASSTDGLREQYF.

The gene calls are TRBV6-5 and TRBJ2-5, with 10 positions matching TRBD1. From germline, CDR1 is MNHEY and CDR2 SVGAGI. V gave up 5 bases and J gave up 3 bases; unmatched junction bases: 6. The CDR3 has 15 residues. The chain's CDR3 is CASSLPGQGKETQYF. As DNA, the CDR3 is TGTGCCAGCAGTCTACCGGGACAGGGGAAAGAGACCCAGTACTTC.

The CDR3 sequence: CASSKQDRGGSNGANVLTF. CDR3 in DNA: TGCGCCAGCAGCAAGCAGGACAGGGGAGGTAGTAATGGGGCCAACGTCCTGACTTTC. The J gene is TRBJ2-6, the V gene TRBV10-1, with 9 nucleotides matching TRBD1. With 6 bases clipped from V and 3 bases from J, the junction kept 15 bases outside the gene matches. This CDR3 comprises 19 residues. Per the germline V gene, CDR1 is WNHNN and CDR2 is SYGVQD (reference sequence).

This rearrangement joins TRBV6-1 to TRBJ1-1; TRBD1 aligns across 9 bases. Looked up from germline, CDR1 is MNHNS and CDR2 is SASEGT. With 6 bases clipped from V and 8 bases from J, the junction kept 4 bases outside the gene matches. The CDR3 is 12 amino acids. The DNA for the CDR3 is TGTGCCAGCAGGGGGACAGGGAGAGAAGCTTTCTTT. The encoded protein is CASRGTGREAFF.

The CDR3: CASSIVRGNTGELFF. The CDR3 DNA reads TGTGCCAGTAGTATAGTGCGGGGGAACACCGGGGAGCTGTTTTTT. The chain links TRBV19 to TRBJ2-2, with a weak D call TRBD2 (6 bases). The CDR3 length is 15 residues. In germline, CDR1 is LNHDA, CDR2 SQIVND (reference sequence). Trimming removed 1 base at V and 1 base at J, with 7 bases between.

The chain joins TRBV15 to TRBJ2-7, with D possibly matching TRBD2 (5 bases). This CDR3 has 13 amino acids. The germline gives CDR1 LNHNV, CDR2 YYDKDF (reference sequence). V lost 0 bases to trimming and J lost 6 bases, with 9 bases between them. CDR3 nucleotide sequence: TGTGCCACCAGCAGAGATCTAGCTAGCGAGCAGTACTTC. Its translation is CATSRDLASEQYF.

The rearrangement joins TRBV7-2 to TRBJ2-2; the match to TRBD2 covers 10 bases. This CDR3 is built from 16 residues. Looked up from germline, CDR1 is SGHTA and CDR2 is FQGNSA. Unmatched junction bases numbered 5, after V lost 6 bases and J lost 1 base. CDR3 loop: CASRRSGRENTGELFF. The CDR3 nucleotides are TGTGCCAGCAGACGGAGCGGGAGGGAGAACACCGGGGAGCTGTTTTTT.

This chain connects TRBV19 to TRBJ2-1; 10 bases match TRBD2. Germline trimming cut 1 base from V and 7 bases from J; bases unmatched to any gene: 4. This CDR3 spans 15 amino acids. Germline CDR1 and CDR2: LNHDA and SQIVND (reference sequence). CDR3 sequence: CASSIASGRGNEQFF. CDR3 in DNA: TGTGCCAGTAGTATAGCTAGCGGGAGAGGGAATGAGCAGTTCTTC.

The CDR3 loop is CASTPSAGVVPIEQFF. The DNA for the CDR3 is TGTGCCAGCACTCCTTCCGCGGGGGTAGTACCAATTGAGCAGTTCTTC. The chain couples TRBV27 to TRBJ2-1; 7 positions agree with TRBD2. Per the germline V gene, CDR1 is MNHEY and CDR2 is SMNVEV (reference sequence). The trim removed 7 bases at V and 9 bases at J, leaving 18 bases unmatched. The CDR3 totals 16 residues.

V gene TRBV11-2 combines with J gene TRBJ2-7; possible D gene TRBD2, 7 bases. This CDR3 contains 15 residues. Per germline, CDR1 SGHAT and CDR2 FQNNGV. V was clipped by 1 base and J by 6 bases, with 16 bases between them. The CDR3 here is CASSLGGGGSTEQYF. For the CDR3, the DNA is TGTGCCAGCAGCTTAGGGGGGGGCGGGAGCACCGAGCAGTACTTC.

This chain joins TRBV28 and TRBJ2-7, with a weak D call TRBD1 (6 bases). Germline-derived CDR1 and CDR2 are MDHEN and SYDVKM. There are 15 residues in the CDR3. V shed 2 bases and J shed 0 bases, with 11 bases lying between them. The CDR3 DNA sequence: TGTGCCAGCAGTTTAAGGGGGTTGAGCTCCTACGAGCAGTACTTC. This encodes CASSLRGLSSYEQYF.

Worth noting for this clone: At one of its ends the junction is not consistent with the germline gene, which may arise from a read error. J is TRBJ2-7 and V is TRBV27, with 9 bases that match TRBD1. Germline assignment: CDR1 MNHEY and CDR2 SMNVEV (reference sequence). This CDR3 comprises 13 residues. Written as DNA, the CDR3 is TGTGCCTCCCTCCCCGGGACAGGGCAGAGTTTGCACTTC. Protein product: CASLPGTGQSLHF.

The chain recombines TRBV7-9 with TRBJ1-1; D not resolved. The CDR3 loop spans 13 amino acids. Germline-derived CDR1 and CDR2 are SEHNR and FQNEAQ (reference sequence). V was trimmed by 5 bases and J by 0 bases, leaving 7 bases between them. The CDR3 sequence: CASSLDLNTEAFF. In nucleotides, the CDR3 is TGTGCCAGCAGCCTGGACTTGAACACTGAAGCTTTCTTT.

This clone was found once. The chain couples TRBV28 to TRBJ1-4; TRBD1 matches at 8 bases. Germline V lookup: CDR1 MDHEN, CDR2 SYDVKM. This CDR3 comprises 16 residues. Trimming took 2 bases from V and 0 from J; bases not matched to a gene: 2. The CDR3 reads CASSLQGAATNEKLFF. CDR3 in DNA: TGTGCCAGCAGTTTACAGGGGGCTGCAACTAATGAAAAACTGTTTTTT.

This clone showed up just once. This chain uses TRBV7-9 with TRBJ1-6; D is perhaps TRBD1 (6 bases). V was clipped by 5 bases and J by 10 bases, with 18 bases between them. Germline V lookup: CDR1 SEHNR, CDR2 FQNEAQ (reference sequence). This CDR3 is built from 15 residues. The chain's CDR3 is CASSDQRTEYSPLHF. In DNA form, the CDR3 reads TGTGCCAGCAGCGACCAGAGGACAGAGTACTCACCCCTCCACTTT. Looking up the rest from reference TRBV7-9 and TRBJ1-6 gives the full variable domain: DTGVSQNPRHKITKRGQNVTFRCDPISEHNRLYWYRQTLGQGPEFLTYFQNEAQLEKSRLLSDRFSAERPKGSFSTLEIQRTEQGDSAMYLCASSDQRTEYSPLHFGNGTRLTVT.

The chain combines TRBV9 with TRBJ2-4, with 9 bases matching TRBD1. CDR1 SGDLS and CDR2 YYNGEE come from the germline V gene. There are 18 residues in the CDR3. With 3 bases clipped from V and 2 bases from J, the junction kept 12 bases outside the gene matches. Here the CDR3 DNA reads TGTGCCAGCAGCGCAGGGACAGGGAAGTTTGGGACCAAAAACATTCAGTACTTC. Protein: CASSAGTGKFGTKNIQYF. The full variable domain, in which reference TRBV9 and TRBJ2-4 provide the parts outside the CDR3, is DSGVTQTPKHLITATGQRVTLRCSPRSGDLSVYWYQQSLDQGLQFLIQYYNGEERAKGNILERFSAQQFPDLHSELNLSSLELGDSALYFCASSAGTGKFGTKNIQYFGAGTRLSVL.

The rearrangement joins TRBV5-6 to TRBJ2-1; D unclear. CDR1 SGHDT and CDR2 YYEEEE come from the germline V gene. The length of the CDR3 is 15 residues. Trimming removed 4 bases at V and 2 bases at J, with 13 bases between. Here the CDR3 reads CASSPALTTYNEQFF. CDR3 bases: TGTGCCAGCAGCCCAGCCCTCACGACCTACAATGAGCAGTTCTTC.

This chain uses TRBV19 with TRBJ1-5, with D possibly matching TRBD1 (5 bases). V dropped 3 bases and J dropped 1 base, with 16 bases sitting between them. The CDR3 contains 17 residues. From germline, CDR1 is LNHDA and CDR2 SQIVND (reference sequence). CDR3: CASSIFPEGVSNQPQHF. Here the CDR3 DNA reads TGTGCCAGTAGTATTTTCCCTGAAGGGGTCAGCAATCAGCCCCAGCATTTT.

The CDR3 protein is CASSLFGTGYEQYF. The CDR3 nucleotides are TGCGCCAGCAGCTTGTTTGGGACAGGGTACGAGCAGTACTTC. V gene TRBV5-1 combines with J gene TRBJ2-7, with 9 bases matching TRBD1. Germline loops: CDR1 SGHRS, CDR2 YFSETQ. The ends lost 1 base at V and 4 bases at J; junction bases unmatched: 3. The CDR3 has 14 residues.